This T cell receptor beta chain originates from a study of shared clonotypes between healthy human individuals. Looking at the study overall: Aged between 18 and 49, the donors were two women and three men. Per donor, three plates held CD4 naive cells, three held CD4 memory, two held CD8 naive and one held CD8 memory.

Germline V lookup: CDR1 SGHRS, CDR2 YFSETQ. The CDR3 has 15 residues. Trimming took 1 base from V and 2 from J, leaving 12 bases between them. This table comes from immunoSEQ multiplex PCR, and its TCRdb copy is limited to in-frame clones, with some not included. The sample shows millions of clones, over 90% of them seen only once. Partitioning of CD4+ cells yielded a CD45RA+ naive subset and a CD45RA-negative memory subset. This TCR was sampled from a man between 18 and 35 years old in good health. Some clones in this sample may be carry-over from other donors' samples. This rearrangement joins TRBV5-1 to TRBJ2-5, with no clear D. The sequencing input was naive CD4+ T cells from PBMCs. As to subset: CD45RA+ positively selected. Written as DNA, the CDR3 is TGCGCCAGCAGCTTGTGGGTAGCAGCTCAAGAGACCCAGTACTTC. It is translated as CASSLWVAAQETQYF.